Sequencing of this T cell receptor (beta chain) was carried out in a study of T cells in Graves' hyperthyroidism and ophthalmopathy. Across 18 months, stable Graves' hyperthyroidism was marked by no progression to ophthalmopathy. This clonotype was observed at least ten times. TCR beta CDR3 regions were amplified from RNA. First-round RT-PCR with HTBI primers amplified the TCR CDR3 region. Via MiXCR, TCRdb re-called the multiplex PCR reads, giving one row per CDR3 protein. The profile shows 750,000 to 900,000 distinct CDR3 sequences, over 35% of them singletons. Germline V gene data show CDR1 as SGHAT and CDR2 as FQNNGV. The CDR3 is made up of 14 amino acids. V lost 4 bases and J lost 12; bases outside the gene matches: 5.

The source is a man aged 18 to 30 with Graves' hyperthyroidism. This sequence joins TRBV11-2 and TRBJ1-6; 11 bases are shared with TRBD1. Sequenced: blood. CDR3 coding DNA: TGTGCCAGCAGCTCAAGGACAGGGGGCATACCCCTCCACTTT. It specifies CASSSRTGGIPLHF.